The subject of this entry is one TCR beta chain. Its antigen is undetermined. Primers included in the PCR were 60 Vbeta and 13 Jbeta primers. TCRdb's table, derived via immunoSEQ multiplex PCR, lists solely in-frame clones and lacks some. The sample has 87,000 or so clones, around 60% seen once; the top ten hold 3.2%. Germline lookup yields CDR1 WNHNN and CDR2 SYGVQD (reference sequence). The CDR3 extends over 14 amino acids. V gave up 7 bases and J gave up 3 bases; unmatched junction bases: 9. The data were obtained in a study of cytomegalovirus exposure and HLA in healthy donors. Study-wide results and caveats: Later analysis placed DRB1 highest and HLA-C lowest in TCR association rates, which differed by HLA locus. Later analysis reportedly placed an Asian-associated ancestry cluster below the approximately 730-donor mean in N-insertions. A previous analysis found most TCR beta V segments productive roughly 87% or roughly 30% of the time. In vitro testing confirmed a few CMV-associated chains as specific for CMV antigens.

The sequence was obtained from a man aged 60-69 years in good health and CMV-seronegative. The rearrangement uses TRBV10-1 and TRBJ2-7; 7 bases are a match to TRBD1. The sample consisted of PBMCs. The CDR3 region has the DNA TGCGCCAGCAAGTCCTACAGGGGCTACTACGAGCAGTACTTC. Translating gives CASKSYRGYYEQYF.